This T cell receptor (beta chain) was recorded in a study of blood T cells in healthy people across ages. Study-wide results and limits: Using unsorted PBMCs precluded a conclusive naive versus antigen-experienced comparison.

CDR3 length: 13 amino acids. V was clipped by 4 bases and J by 4 bases, with 10 bases between them. Germline assignment: CDR1 MGHRA and CDR2 YSYEKL. This clonotype was detected only a few times. Its antigen is not identified. It was with a sample-barcoded 5' primer and a J-beta primer mix that a second PCR of roughly 7 to 12 cycles was run. Samples each returned at least 2.5 million CDR3-containing paired-end reads. TCRdb reprocessed the 5' RACE reads with MiXCR, giving one entry per CDR3 protein. The sample includes about 1.4 million distinct CDR3 sequences, approximately 60% seen only once; the top ten take 6.5% to 8.5%.

Input material: blood. This receptor was identified in a man in his late teens or twenties in good health. The chain joins TRBV4-1 to TRBJ1-2, with a tentative D call TRBD1 (5 bases). This CDR3 is CASSPTESYGYTF. The CDR3 DNA reads TGCGCCAGCAGCCCGACAGAGTCCTATGGCTACACCTTC.